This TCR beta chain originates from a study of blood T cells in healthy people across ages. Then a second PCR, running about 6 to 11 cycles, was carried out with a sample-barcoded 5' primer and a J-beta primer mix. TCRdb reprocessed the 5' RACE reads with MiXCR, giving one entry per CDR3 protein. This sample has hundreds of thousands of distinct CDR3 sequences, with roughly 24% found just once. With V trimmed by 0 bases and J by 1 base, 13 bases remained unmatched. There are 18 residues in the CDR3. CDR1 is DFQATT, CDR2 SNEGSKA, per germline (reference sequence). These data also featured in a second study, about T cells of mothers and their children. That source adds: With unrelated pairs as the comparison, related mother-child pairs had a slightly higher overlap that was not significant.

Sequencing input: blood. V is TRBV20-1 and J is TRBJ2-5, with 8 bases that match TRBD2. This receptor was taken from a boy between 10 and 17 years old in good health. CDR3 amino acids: CSARDPYIAGTLQETQYF. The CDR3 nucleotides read TGCAGTGCTAGAGATCCCTATATAGCGGGGACCCTCCAAGAGACCCAGTACTTC.